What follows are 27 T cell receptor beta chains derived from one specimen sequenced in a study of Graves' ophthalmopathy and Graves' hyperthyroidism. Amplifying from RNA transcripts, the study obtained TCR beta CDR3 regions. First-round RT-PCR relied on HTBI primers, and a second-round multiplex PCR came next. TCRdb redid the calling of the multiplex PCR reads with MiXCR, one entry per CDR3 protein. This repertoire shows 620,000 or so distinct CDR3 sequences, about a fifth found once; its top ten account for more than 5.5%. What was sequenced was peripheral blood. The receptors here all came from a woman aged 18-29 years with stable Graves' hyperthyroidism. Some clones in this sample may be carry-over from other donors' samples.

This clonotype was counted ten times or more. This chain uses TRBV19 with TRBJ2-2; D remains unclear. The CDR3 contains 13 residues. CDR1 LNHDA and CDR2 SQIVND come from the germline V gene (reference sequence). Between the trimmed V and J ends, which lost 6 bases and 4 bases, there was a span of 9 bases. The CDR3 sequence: CASRQSGTGELFF. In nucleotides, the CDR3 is TGTGCCAGTAGACAGTCGGGCACCGGGGAGCTGTTTTTT.

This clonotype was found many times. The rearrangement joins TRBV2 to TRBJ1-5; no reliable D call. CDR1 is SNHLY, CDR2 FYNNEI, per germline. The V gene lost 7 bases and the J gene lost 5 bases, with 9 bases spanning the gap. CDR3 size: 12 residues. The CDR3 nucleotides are TGTGCCAGCAAAGGCAGCCATCAGCCCCAGCATTTT. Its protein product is CASKGSHQPQHF.

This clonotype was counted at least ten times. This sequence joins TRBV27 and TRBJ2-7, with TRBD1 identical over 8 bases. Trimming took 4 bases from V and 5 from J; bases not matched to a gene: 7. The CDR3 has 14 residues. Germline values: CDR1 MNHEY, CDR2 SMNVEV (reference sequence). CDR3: CASSSLDRVNEQYF. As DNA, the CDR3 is TGTGCCAGCAGTTCCTTGGACAGGGTCAACGAGCAGTACTTC.

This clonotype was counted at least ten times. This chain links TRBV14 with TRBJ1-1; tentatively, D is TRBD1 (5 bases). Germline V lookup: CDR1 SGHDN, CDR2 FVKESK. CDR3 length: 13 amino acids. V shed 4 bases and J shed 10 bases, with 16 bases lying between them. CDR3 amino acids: CASSPTWGVGAFF. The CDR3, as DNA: TGTGCCAGCAGCCCCACATGGGGGGTTGGAGCTTTCTTT. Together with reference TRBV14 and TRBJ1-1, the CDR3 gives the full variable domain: EAGVTQFPSHSVIEKGQTVTLRCDPISGHDNLYWYRRVMGKEIKFLLHFVKESKQDESGMPNNRFLAERTGGTYSTLKVQPAELEDSGVYFCASSPTWGVGAFFGQGTRLTVV.

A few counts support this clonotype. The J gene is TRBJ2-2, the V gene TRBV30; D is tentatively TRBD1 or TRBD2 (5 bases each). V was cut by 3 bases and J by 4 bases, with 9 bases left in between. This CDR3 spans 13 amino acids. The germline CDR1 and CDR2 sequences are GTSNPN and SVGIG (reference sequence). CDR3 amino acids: CAWRGTGTGELFF. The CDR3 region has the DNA TGTGCCTGGAGAGGGACGGGCACCGGGGAGCTGTTTTTT.

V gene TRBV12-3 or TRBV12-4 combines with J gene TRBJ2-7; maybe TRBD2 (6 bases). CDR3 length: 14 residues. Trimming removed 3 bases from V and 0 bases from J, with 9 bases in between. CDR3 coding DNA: TGTGCCAGCAGTTTCCGGGGGTTCTCCTACGAGCAGTACTTC. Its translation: CASSFRGFSYEQYF.

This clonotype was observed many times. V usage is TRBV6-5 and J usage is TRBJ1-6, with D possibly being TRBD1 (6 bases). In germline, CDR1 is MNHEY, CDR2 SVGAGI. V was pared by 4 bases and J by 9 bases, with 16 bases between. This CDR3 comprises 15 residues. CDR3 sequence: CASSFSRGATSPLHF. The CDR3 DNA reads TGTGCCAGCAGTTTTTCAAGGGGGGCTACTTCACCCCTCCACTTT.

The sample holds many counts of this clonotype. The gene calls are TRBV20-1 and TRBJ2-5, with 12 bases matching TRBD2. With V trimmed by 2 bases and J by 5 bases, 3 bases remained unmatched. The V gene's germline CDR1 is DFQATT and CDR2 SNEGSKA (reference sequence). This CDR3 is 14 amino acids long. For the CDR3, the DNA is TGCAGTGCTAGACTAGCGGGAGGGAGGGAGACCCAGTACTTC. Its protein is CSARLAGGRETQYF.

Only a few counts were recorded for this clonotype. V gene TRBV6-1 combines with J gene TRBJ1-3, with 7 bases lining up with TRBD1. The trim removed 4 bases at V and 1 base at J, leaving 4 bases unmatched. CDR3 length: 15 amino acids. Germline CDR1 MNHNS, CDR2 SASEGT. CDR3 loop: CASSGGTASGNTIYF. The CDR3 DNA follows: TGTGCCAGCAGTGGGGGGACAGCATCTGGAAACACCATATATTTT.

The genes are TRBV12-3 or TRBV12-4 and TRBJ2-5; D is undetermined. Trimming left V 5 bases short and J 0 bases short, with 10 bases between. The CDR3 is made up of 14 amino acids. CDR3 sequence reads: CASSAPGDQETQYF. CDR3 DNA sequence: TGTGCCAGCAGTGCTCCAGGAGACCAAGAGACCCAGTACTTC.

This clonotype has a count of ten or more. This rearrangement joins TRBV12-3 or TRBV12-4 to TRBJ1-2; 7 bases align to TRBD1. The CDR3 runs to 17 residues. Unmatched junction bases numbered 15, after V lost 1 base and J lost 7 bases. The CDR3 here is CASSLGGQRRSDRGYTF. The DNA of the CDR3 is TGTGCCAGCAGTTTAGGGGGACAGCGTCGTTCGGATCGTGGCTACACCTTC.

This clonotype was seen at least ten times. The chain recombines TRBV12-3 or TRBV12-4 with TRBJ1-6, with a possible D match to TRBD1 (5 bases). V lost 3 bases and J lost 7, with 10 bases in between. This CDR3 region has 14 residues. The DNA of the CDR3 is TGTGCCAGCAGTTTCATGGGGGGAAATTCACCCCTCCACTTT. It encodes CASSFMGGNSPLHF.

CDR3: CSVVTGGIGEAFF. CDR3 DNA sequence: TGCAGCGTCGTGACAGGGGGAATAGGTGAAGCTTTCTTT. The rearrangement joins TRBV29-1 to TRBJ1-1, with 9 bases identical to TRBD1. Germline CDR1 is SQVTM and CDR2 is ANQGSEA. The CDR3 loop spans 13 amino acids. J gave up 7 bases and V 6 bases, and 9 bases lay outside the gene matches. Complete variable domain (other parts from reference TRBV29-1 and TRBJ1-1): SAVISQKPSRDICQRGTSLTIQCQVDSQVTMMFWYRQQPGQSLTLIATANQGSEATYESGFVIDKFPISRPNLTFSTLTVSNMSPEDSSIYLCSVVTGGIGEAFFGQGTRLTVV.

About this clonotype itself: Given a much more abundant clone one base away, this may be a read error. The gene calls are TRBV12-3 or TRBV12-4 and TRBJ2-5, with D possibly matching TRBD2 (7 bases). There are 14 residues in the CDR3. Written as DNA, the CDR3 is TGTGCCAGCAGCCCTTGGGGGGGACAAGAGTCCCAGTACTTC. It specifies CASSPWGGQESQYF.

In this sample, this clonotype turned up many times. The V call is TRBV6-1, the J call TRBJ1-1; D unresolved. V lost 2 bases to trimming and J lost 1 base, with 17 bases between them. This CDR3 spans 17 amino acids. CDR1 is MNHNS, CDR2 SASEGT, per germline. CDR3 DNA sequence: TGTGCCAGCAGTGAAAAGGGTCAGGCGGTGTGGAACACTGAAGCTTTCTTT. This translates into CASSEKGQAVWNTEAFF.

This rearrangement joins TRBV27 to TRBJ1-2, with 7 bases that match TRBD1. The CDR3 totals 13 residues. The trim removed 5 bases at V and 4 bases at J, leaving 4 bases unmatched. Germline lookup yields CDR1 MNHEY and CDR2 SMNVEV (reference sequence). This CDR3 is CASSTAGGYGYTF. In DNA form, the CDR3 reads TGTGCCAGCAGTACCGCAGGGGGCTATGGCTACACCTTC.

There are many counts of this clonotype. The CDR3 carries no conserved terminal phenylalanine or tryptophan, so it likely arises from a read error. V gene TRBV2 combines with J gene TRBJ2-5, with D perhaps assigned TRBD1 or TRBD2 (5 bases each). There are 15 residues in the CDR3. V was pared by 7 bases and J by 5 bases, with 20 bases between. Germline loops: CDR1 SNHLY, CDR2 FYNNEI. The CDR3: CASTDPGTGLETQYL. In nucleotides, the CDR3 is TGTGCCAGCACCGATCCCGGGACGGGTCTTGAGACCCAGTACCTC.

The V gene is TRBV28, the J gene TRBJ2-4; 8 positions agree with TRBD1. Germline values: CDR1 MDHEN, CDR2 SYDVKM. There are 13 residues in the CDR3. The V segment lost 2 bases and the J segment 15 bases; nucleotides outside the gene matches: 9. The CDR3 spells CASSLIVDRDPYF. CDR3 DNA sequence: TGTGCCAGCAGTTTAATCGTGGACAGGGATCCGTACTTC.

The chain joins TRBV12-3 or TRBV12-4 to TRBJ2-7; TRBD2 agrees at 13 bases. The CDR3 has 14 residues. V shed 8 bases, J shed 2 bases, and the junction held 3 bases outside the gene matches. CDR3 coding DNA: TGTGCCAGCGGGGGGACTAGCGGGACCTACGAGCAGTACTTC. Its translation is CASGGTSGTYEQYF.

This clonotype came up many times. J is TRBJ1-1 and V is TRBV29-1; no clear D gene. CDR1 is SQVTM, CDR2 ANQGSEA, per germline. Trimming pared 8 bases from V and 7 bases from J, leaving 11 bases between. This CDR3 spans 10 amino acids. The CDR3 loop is CSTRANEAFF. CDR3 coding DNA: TGCAGCACTCGAGCGAATGAAGCTTTCTTT. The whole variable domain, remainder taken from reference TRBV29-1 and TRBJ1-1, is SAVISQKPSRDICQRGTSLTIQCQVDSQVTMMFWYRQQPGQSLTLIATANQGSEATYESGFVIDKFPISRPNLTFSTLTVSNMSPEDSSIYLCSTRANEAFFGQGTRLTVV.

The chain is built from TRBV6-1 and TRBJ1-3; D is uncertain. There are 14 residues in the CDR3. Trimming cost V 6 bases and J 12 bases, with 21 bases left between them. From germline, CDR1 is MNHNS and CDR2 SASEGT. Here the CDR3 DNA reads TGTGCCAGCAGACCGTTGGACTGCTTGGGTTTCATATATTTT. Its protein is CASRPLDCLGFIYF.

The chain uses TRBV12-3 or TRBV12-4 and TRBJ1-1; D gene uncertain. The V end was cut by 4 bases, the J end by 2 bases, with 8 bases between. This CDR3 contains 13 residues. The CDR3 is CASSWVANTEAFF. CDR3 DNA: TGTGCCAGCAGTTGGGTAGCAAACACTGAAGCTTTCTTT.

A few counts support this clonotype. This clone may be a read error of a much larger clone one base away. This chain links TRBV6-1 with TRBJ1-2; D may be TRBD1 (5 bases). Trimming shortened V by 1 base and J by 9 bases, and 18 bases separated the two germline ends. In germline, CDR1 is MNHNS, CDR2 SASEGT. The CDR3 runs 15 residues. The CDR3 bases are TGTGCCAGCAGTGAAGGGGGACTGGGAGTTGTGAGCTACACCTTC. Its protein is CASSEGGLGVVSYTF.

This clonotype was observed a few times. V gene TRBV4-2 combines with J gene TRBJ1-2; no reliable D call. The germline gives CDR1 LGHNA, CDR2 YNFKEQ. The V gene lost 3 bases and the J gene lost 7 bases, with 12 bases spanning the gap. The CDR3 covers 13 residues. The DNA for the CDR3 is TGTGCCAGCAGCCACGACACCATAGGTGGCTACACCTTC. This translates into CASSHDTIGGYTF.

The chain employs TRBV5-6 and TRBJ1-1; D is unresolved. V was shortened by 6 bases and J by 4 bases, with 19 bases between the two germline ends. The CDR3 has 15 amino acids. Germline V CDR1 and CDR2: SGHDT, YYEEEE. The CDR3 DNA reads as TGTGCCAGCACCATTCGGAGCTACAGCCCCACTGAAGCTTTCTTT. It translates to CASTIRSYSPTEAFF.

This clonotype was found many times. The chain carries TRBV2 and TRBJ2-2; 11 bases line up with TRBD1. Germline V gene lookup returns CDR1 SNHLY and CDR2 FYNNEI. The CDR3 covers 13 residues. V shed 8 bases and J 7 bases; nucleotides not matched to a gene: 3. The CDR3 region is CASGQGAVGELFF. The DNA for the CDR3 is TGTGCCAGCGGACAGGGGGCAGTCGGGGAGCTGTTTTTT.

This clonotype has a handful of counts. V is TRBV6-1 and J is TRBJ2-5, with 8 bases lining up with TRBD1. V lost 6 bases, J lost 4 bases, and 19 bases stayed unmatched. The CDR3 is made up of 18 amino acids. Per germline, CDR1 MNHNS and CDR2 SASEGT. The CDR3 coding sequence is TGTGCCAGCAGCCCTCCCCCGGGCGTCAGACAGGGGTTAGAGACCCAGTACTTC. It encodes CASSPPPGVRQGLETQYF.